The 15 T cell receptor beta chains reported below all come from one sample, sequenced in a study of cytomegalovirus exposure and HLA in healthy donors. The data were produced by immunoSEQ multiplex PCR, yet TCRdb's version contains in-frame clones alone and is incomplete. The sample contains under 95,000 clones, approximately 93% of which appear only once. Specimen: PBMCs. The receptors shown here come from a woman aged 18-35 years in good health and CMV-seropositive.

The chain uses TRBV9 and TRBJ2-1; TRBD2 matches at 10 bases. This CDR3 region has 18 residues. Germline V CDR1 and CDR2: SGDLS, YYNGEE. Trimming removed 4 bases from V and 4 bases from J; junction bases left unmatched: 14. The CDR3 DNA sequence: TGTGCCAGCAGCCCACAAATGAATAGCGGGGGGATATACAATGAGCAGTTCTTC. Its protein product is CASSPQMNSGGIYNEQFF.

This clone was picked up one time. The chain couples TRBV15 to TRBJ1-5; D not resolved. Trimming removed 1 base from V and 5 bases from J, with 9 bases in between. The CDR3 is 14 amino acids. Germline CDR1 and CDR2: LNHNV and YYDKDF (reference sequence). As DNA, the CDR3 is TGTGCCACCAGCAGAGTGAGAGAATATCAGCCCCAGCATTTT. Translation gives CATSRVREYQPQHF.

V usage is TRBV4-2 and J usage is TRBJ2-3; 9 bases are a match to TRBD2. Germline V gene data show CDR1 as LGHNA and CDR2 as YNFKEQ. This CDR3 has 15 amino acids. The V segment lost 3 bases and the J segment 3 bases; nucleotides outside the gene matches: 4. The CDR3: CASSQAGGVTDTQYF. CDR3 DNA sequence: TGTGCCAGCAGCCAGGCGGGGGGGGTTACAGATACGCAGTATTTT.

The rearrangement links TRBV19 to TRBJ1-1; no definite D call. V dropped 9 bases and J dropped 1 base, with 15 bases sitting between them. The CDR3 runs 14 residues. CDR1 is LNHDA, CDR2 SQIVND, per germline (reference sequence). Here the CDR3 DNA reads TGTGCCAGCTTAGGTGGGCCACCGAACACTGAAGCTTTCTTT. This codes for CASLGGPPNTEAFF.

The J gene is TRBJ1-6, the V gene TRBV18, with 11 bases that match TRBD1. V shed 5 bases, J shed 10 bases, and the junction held 7 bases outside the gene matches. This CDR3 has 15 residues. The germline V gene has CDR1 KGHSH and CDR2 LQKENI. The CDR3 is CASSSGQGAGSPLHF. CDR3 bases: TGTGCCAGCTCATCTGGACAGGGGGCCGGATCACCCCTCCACTTT.

V gene TRBV9 combines with J gene TRBJ2-2; TRBD2 matches 7 bases. CDR1 and CDR2 (germline): SGDLS, YYNGEE. Losses at the gene ends were 0 bases for V and 0 bases for J; bases not matched to a gene: 2. The CDR3 spans 16 residues. The CDR3: CASSVEGGANTGELFF. In nucleotides, the CDR3 is TGTGCCAGCAGCGTAGAGGGAGGGGCGAACACCGGGGAGCTGTTTTTT. The variable domain in full, with the rest retrieved from reference TRBV9 and TRBJ2-2, is DSGVTQTPKHLITATGQRVTLRCSPRSGDLSVYWYQQSLDQGLQFLIQYYNGEERAKGNILERFSAQQFPDLHSELNLSSLELGDSALYFCASSVEGGANTGELFFGEGSRLTVL.

The chain is built from TRBV7-2 and TRBJ1-2, with 12 bases fitting TRBD1. V gave up 4 bases and J gave up 6 bases; unmatched junction bases: 12. The CDR3 is 17 amino acids. Germline V gene data show CDR1 as SGHTA and CDR2 as FQGNSA. CDR3 nucleotides: TGTGCCAGCAGCTCCACAGTCCCGGGACAGGGGGCTGATGGCTACACCTTC. Translating gives CASSSTVPGQGADGYTF. Looking up the rest from reference TRBV7-2 and TRBJ1-2 gives the full variable domain: GAGVSQSPSNKVTEKGKDVELRCDPISGHTALYWYRQSLGQGLEFLIYFQGNSAPDKSGLPSDRFSAERTGGSVSTLTIQRTQQEDSAVYLCASSSTVPGQGADGYTFGSGTRLTVV.

The chain couples TRBV5-4 to TRBJ2-1; 15 bases are shared with TRBD2. V lost 8 bases and J lost 4; bases outside the gene matches: 7. CDR1 SGHNT and CDR2 YYREEE come from the germline V gene (reference sequence). CDR3 size: 16 residues. The CDR3 DNA follows: TGTGCCAGTGGACTAGCGGGAGGGGGATCTTACAATGAGCAGTTCTTC. This codes for CASGLAGGGSYNEQFF.

The rearrangement links TRBV5-4 to TRBJ2-7; 11 bases line up with TRBD1. V was clipped by 2 bases and J by 5 bases; unmatched bases: 3. The CDR3 is made up of 14 amino acids. Germline CDR1 SGHNT, CDR2 YYREEE (reference sequence). The DNA of the CDR3 is TGTGCCAGCAGCTTAGGGACAGGGGGTAACGAGCAGTACTTC. Protein: CASSLGTGGNEQYF.

CDR3 sequence reads: CASSEGSRETQYF. CDR3 DNA sequence: TGTGCCAGCAGTGAAGGGAGTCGGGAGACCCAGTACTTC. V and J are TRBV28 and TRBJ2-5; a possible D gene is TRBD2 (5 bases). The CDR3 has 13 amino acids. Germline assignment: CDR1 MDHEN and CDR2 SYDVKM. V lost 5 bases to trimming and J lost 5 bases, with 12 bases between them. Variable domain in full (rest from reference TRBV28 and TRBJ2-5): DVKVTQSSRYLVKRTGEKVFLECVQDMDHENMFWYRQDPGLGLRLIYFSYDVKMKEKGDIPEGYSVSREKKERFSLILESASTNQTSMYLCASSEGSRETQYFGPGTRLLVL.

This rearrangement joins TRBV2 to TRBJ2-1; TRBD2 matches 12 bases. The trim removed 8 bases at V and 0 bases at J, leaving 5 bases unmatched. The V gene's germline CDR1 is SNHLY and CDR2 FYNNEI. CDR3 length: 16 residues. CDR3 sequence reads: CASDTSGGFSYNEQFF. The CDR3 coding sequence is TGTGCCAGCGATACTAGCGGGGGGTTCTCCTACAATGAGCAGTTCTTC.

This rearrangement joins TRBV7-2 to TRBJ1-3, with TRBD1 matching 8 bases. The CDR3 is made up of 14 amino acids. CDR1 SGHTA and CDR2 FQGNSA come from the germline V gene. The J segment lost 7 bases and the V segment lost 2 bases, leaving 4 bases of the junction unmatched. CDR3 region: CASSLLRQGNTIYF. In DNA, the CDR3 is TGTGCCAGCAGCTTACTAAGACAGGGGAACACCATATATTTT.

The rearrangement uses TRBV4-3 and TRBJ2-1, with 13 bases that match TRBD2. After removal of 0 bases from V and 7 bases from J, the junction contained 3 bases not matched to a gene. Germline CDR1 LGHNA, CDR2 YSLEER. This CDR3 has 16 amino acids. The CDR3 DNA reads TGCGCCAGCAGCCAAGAGACTAGCGGGGGGTCGAATGAGCAGTTCTTC. Translated: CASSQETSGGSNEQFF.

The J gene is TRBJ1-2, the V gene TRBV7-3; no clear D gene. Germline V gene sequence: CDR1 SGHTA, CDR2 FQGTGA. Trimming removed 5 bases from V and 8 bases from J, with 15 bases in between. This CDR3 comprises 13 residues. CDR3: CASSPGPEEGYTF. The CDR3, as DNA: TGTGCCAGCAGCCCCGGACCGGAGGAGGGCTACACCTTC.

J is TRBJ1-2 and V is TRBV10-3; TRBD1 matches 7 bases. Looked up from germline, CDR1 is ENHRY and CDR2 is SYGVKD. The CDR3 is 16 residues long. Trimming at V came to 2 bases and at J to 5 bases, leaving 11 bases not matched to a gene. The CDR3: CAISETVTGTEYGYTF. For the CDR3, the DNA is TGTGCCATCAGTGAGACGGTAACCGGGACAGAGTATGGCTACACCTTC.